The 20 T cell receptor beta chains below were found in one sample sequenced in a study of T cells after yellow fever vaccination (dated by TCRdb to the late 2010s). Library construction relied on 5' RACE. Instrument on record: Illumina HiSeq 2500. Through fastp at Q25 and MiXCR, TCRdb rebuilt clones from the public reads, retaining in-frame beta chains. Records with the same CDR3 protein are collapsed into one entry carrying the most frequent genes and DNA. A total of just under 600,000 distinct CDR3 sequences appear in this sample, roughly 13% of them only once. The leading ten clones occupy over 12% of the sample. The sample's treatment or condition label, decoded: live attenuated yellow fever vaccine strain. Sequencing used PBMCs, obtained on the day of the yellow fever booster vaccination. The receptors derive from a man aged 25-45 years who received the YFV17D yellow fever vaccine.

The chain employs TRBV18 and TRBJ2-2, with D perhaps matching TRBD2 (6 bases). With 2 bases removed from V and 6 bases from J, the gap between germline ends came to 10 bases. Germline V gene sequence: CDR1 KGHSH, CDR2 LQKENI. This CDR3 spans 14 amino acids. The CDR3 protein is CASSPNRDSGELFF. The CDR3 DNA sequence: TGTGCCAGCTCACCAAACCGGGACTCCGGGGAGCTGTTTTTT.

V and J are TRBV11-2 and TRBJ2-7; TRBD2 matches at 9 bases. The CDR3 length is 17 residues. After removal of 0 bases from V and 4 bases from J, the junction contained 10 bases not matched to a gene. Germline CDR1 reads SGHAT; CDR2 reads FQNNGV. CDR3 loop: CASSLESLLAGLYEQYF. CDR3 nucleotide sequence: TGTGCCAGCAGCTTAGAGTCCCTGCTAGCGGGACTTTACGAGCAGTACTTC.

In this sample, this clonotype turned up a few times. The chain joins TRBV4-3 to TRBJ1-5; D remains ambiguous. Germline loops: CDR1 LGHNA, CDR2 YSLEER. The ends were cut back, 0 bases at V and 0 bases at J, with 9 bases in the middle. This CDR3 comprises 16 residues. CDR3 sequence (DNA): TGCGCCAGCAGCCAAGAGCTTACGGATAGCAATCAGCCCCAGCATTTT. Protein sequence: CASSQELTDSNQPQHF.

The chain couples TRBV15 to TRBJ2-7; no definite D call. Trimming shortened V by 0 bases and J by 6 bases, and 12 bases separated the two germline ends. This CDR3 comprises 14 residues. Germline V gene data show CDR1 as LNHNV and CDR2 as YYDKDF (reference sequence). The CDR3 sequence: CATSRDVSGLEQYF. In DNA form, the CDR3 reads TGTGCCACCAGCAGAGATGTGTCGGGCCTCGAGCAGTACTTC.

This clonotype came up a few times. V is TRBV2 and J is TRBJ2-7; perhaps TRBD2 as D (5 bases). Deletions cut 10 bases from V and 0 bases from J, with 22 bases between. CDR3 length: 16 amino acids. The germline V gene has CDR1 SNHLY and CDR2 FYNNEI. The CDR3 region is CATLEDWTGSSYEQYF. The CDR3 nucleotides read TGTGCCACCCTGGAGGACTGGACTGGGAGCTCCTACGAGCAGTACTTC. Filled out from reference TRBV2 and TRBJ2-7, the complete variable domain reads EPEVTQTPSHQVTQMGQEVILRCVPISNHLYFYWYRQILGQKVEFLVSFYNNEISEKSEIFDDQFSVERPDGSNFTLKIRSTKLEDSAMYFCATLEDWTGSSYEQYFGPGTRLTVT.

This clonotype was counted a few times. The chain couples TRBV6-2 or TRBV6-3 to TRBJ2-1; 7 nucleotides agree with TRBD2. Germline V gene sequence: CDR1 MNHEY, CDR2 SVGEGT. V was clipped by 7 bases and J by 6 bases; unmatched bases: 15. The CDR3 consists of 16 residues. The CDR3, as DNA: TGTGCCAGCACCTACGAGGGGAGGGTGGTGGGCAATGAGCAGTTCTTC. Protein: CASTYEGRVVGNEQFF.

V is TRBV5-1 and J is TRBJ2-7; D may be TRBD2 (5 bases). In germline, CDR1 is SGHRS, CDR2 YFSETQ. CDR3 length equals 14 residues. The ends were cut back, 0 bases at V and 7 bases at J, with 14 bases in the middle. CDR3 residues: CASSLGSGGEEQYF. CDR3 coding DNA: TGCGCCAGCAGCTTGGGCAGCGGTGGGGAGGAGCAGTACTTC.

The chain combines TRBV6-7 with TRBJ2-3; 7 nucleotides line up with TRBD1. TRBV6-7 is treated as an ORF (open reading frame) with a function not yet certain. This CDR3 has 15 amino acids. V shed 6 bases and J 3 bases; nucleotides not matched to a gene: 9. CDR3 bases: TGTGCCAGCAGCAAACTAGACAGGGAAACAGATACGCAGTATTTT. Translated, it gives CASSKLDRETDTQYF.

This clonotype turned up a few times. The genes are TRBV10-3 and TRBJ2-7; D is perhaps TRBD2 (5 bases). The germline gives CDR1 ENHRY, CDR2 SYGVKD. V lost 8 bases to trimming and J lost 5 bases, with 13 bases between them. CDR3 length: 12 residues. The CDR3 bases are TGTGCCATCGGGGATACGCGGGACGAGCAGTACTTC. Translating gives CAIGDTRDEQYF.

This clonotype was observed a few times. The chain carries TRBV7-7 and TRBJ1-4; D uncertain. The CDR3 is 16 amino acids. CDR1 is SSHAT, CDR2 FNYEAQ, per germline (reference sequence). V lost 5 bases and J lost 0, with 13 bases in between. CDR3 loop: CASSPDVDSTNEKLFF. DNA of the CDR3: TGTGCCAGCAGCCCAGATGTGGATTCAACTAATGAAAAACTGTTTTTT.

This chain joins TRBV18 and TRBJ2-7; the match to TRBD1 covers 7 bases. The CDR3 sequence is 17 residues long. Germline V CDR1 and CDR2: KGHSH, LQKENI. The junction had 17 bases not matched to a gene; V was cut back by 2 bases and J by 7 bases. This CDR3 reads CASSPTRGQAEAKEQYF. The CDR3 DNA follows: TGTGCCAGCTCACCAACCCGTGGACAGGCGGAAGCAAAGGAGCAGTACTTC.

V and J are TRBV6-2 or TRBV6-3 and TRBJ2-2; 10 positions agree with TRBD1. Trimming removed 7 bases from V and 6 bases from J; junction bases left unmatched: 11. In germline, CDR1 is MNHEY, CDR2 SVGEGT. This CDR3 comprises 16 residues. This CDR3 reads CASKQTTGGFAGELFF. The CDR3 region has the DNA TGTGCCAGCAAACAAACGACAGGGGGCTTCGCCGGGGAGCTGTTTTTT.

This clonotype was seen many times. The V gene is TRBV5-6, the J gene TRBJ2-7; D unclear. The length of the CDR3 is 14 residues. V gave up 0 bases and J gave up 2 bases, with 9 bases separating them. CDR1 and CDR2 (germline): SGHDT, YYEEEE. The CDR3 DNA is TGTGCCAGCAGCTTGGCAGCACGGGCCTACGAGCAGTACTTC. Amino acid sequence: CASSLAARAYEQYF.

The chain links TRBV6-2 or TRBV6-3 to TRBJ2-3, with D perhaps matching TRBD2 (5 bases). The germline V and J ends were trimmed by 5 bases and 0 bases, with 12 bases remaining between them. CDR3 size: 15 residues. Germline V gives CDR1 MNHEY, CDR2 SVGEGT. DNA of the CDR3: TGTGCCAGCAGTGTCCTAGCATCTAGCACAGATACGCAGTATTTT. As protein: CASSVLASSTDTQYF.

This chain joins TRBV14 and TRBJ2-1; 8 nucleotides agree with TRBD2. The CDR3 spans 14 residues. The germline V gene encodes CDR1 SGHDN and CDR2 FVKESK. The V segment lost 7 bases and the J segment 3 bases; nucleotides outside the gene matches: 5. The DNA of the CDR3 is TGTGCCAGCAAGGCTAGCGGGTTCTACAATGAGCAGTTCTTC. Translating it yields CASKASGFYNEQFF. Combining the CDR3 with reference TRBV14 and TRBJ2-1 gives the whole variable domain EAGVTQFPSHSVIEKGQTVTLRCDPISGHDNLYWYRRVMGKEIKFLLHFVKESKQDESGMPNNRFLAERTGGTYSTLKVQPAELEDSGVYFCASKASGFYNEQFFGPGTRLTVL.

This clonotype was picked up a small number of times. The CDR3 bases are TGTGCCAGCAGCTTTAAGGGCGGGGCTCAAGAGACCCAGTACTTC. Translated, it gives CASSFKGGAQETQYF. The V call is TRBV7-9, the J call TRBJ2-5; D might be TRBD2 (6 bases). CDR1 is SEHNR and CDR2 is FQNEAQ in the germline V gene (reference sequence). The CDR3 spans 15 residues. V was cut by 3 bases and J by 2 bases, with 13 bases left in between.

This clonotype has only a few counts. This rearrangement joins TRBV6-2 or TRBV6-3 to TRBJ2-5; 7 positions agree with TRBD2. V lost 8 bases and J lost 2; bases outside the gene matches: 11. CDR1 and CDR2 from the germline V gene are MNHEY and SVGEGT. The CDR3 spans 15 residues. CDR3 coding DNA: TGTGCCAGCGGTCAGGCCGCCGGGGGGCAAGAGACCCAGTACTTC. This encodes CASGQAAGGQETQYF.

J is TRBJ1-5 and V is TRBV11-2; 7 nucleotides line up with TRBD1. The V and J ends lost 0 bases and 6 bases, in that order; junction bases with no gene match: 5. Germline values: CDR1 SGHAT, CDR2 FQNNGV. This CDR3 comprises 15 residues. DNA for the CDR3: TGTGCCAGCAGCTTAGAAGGGGGCGCGGGTCAGCCCCAGCATTTT. Its protein product is CASSLEGGAGQPQHF. Drawing the rest from reference TRBV11-2 and TRBJ1-5, the complete variable domain is EAGVAQSPRYKIIEKRQSVAFWCNPISGHATLYWYQQILGQGPKLLIQFQNNGVVDDSQLPKDRFSAERLKGVDSTLKIQPAKLEDSAVYLCASSLEGGAGQPQHFGDGTRLSIL.

The chain couples TRBV4-3 to TRBJ2-3, with TRBD1 matching over 12 bases. Looked up from germline, CDR1 is LGHNA and CDR2 is YSLEER. The CDR3 consists of 16 residues. V was clipped by 0 bases and J by 6 bases; unmatched bases: 4. CDR3: CASSQEGQGARDTQYF. CDR3 nucleotide sequence: TGCGCCAGCAGCCAAGAGGGACAGGGGGCGCGCGATACGCAGTATTTT.

The sample holds many counts of this clonotype. The chain carries TRBV5-1 and TRBJ2-5; TRBD2 is a possible D gene (5 bases). The CDR3 has 13 amino acids. Germline V CDR1 and CDR2: SGHRS, YFSETQ. Trimming shortened V by 2 bases and J by 5 bases, and 10 bases separated the two germline ends. CDR3 sequence (DNA): TGCGCCAGCAGCTTCCCGGGGAGCGAGACCCAGTACTTC. Residues: CASSFPGSETQYF.